The rows below give T cell receptor beta chains drawn from one sample of a study of immune evolution from preneoplasia to lung adenocarcinoma. The repertoire was sequenced with immunoSEQ multiplex PCR; TCRdb's copy has only in-frame clones and lacks some. Of 3,500 to 4,000 clones in the sample, about 79% were seen once. The sequenced sample was FFPE minimally invasive lung adenocarcinoma tissue. The receptor set was obtained from a person between 65 and 80 years old with lung adenocarcinoma. The CDR3 runs from the conserved cysteine through the conserved F or W. Each record gives: CDR3 protein, CDR3 DNA, D gene, J gene, V gene, clone size. A D gene is named only where the DNA matches it firmly. The size entry is marked missing in some rows and otherwise reads once, few, many or a size class.

CDR3 protein: CAWKGFGGTDTQYF; CDR3 DNA: TGTGCCTGGAAGGGTTTCGGAGGTACAGATACGCAGTATTTT; D gene: NA; J gene: TRBJ2-3; V gene: TRBV30; clone size: NA
CDR3 protein: CAWSVRREVADTQYF; CDR3 DNA: TGTGCCTGGAGTGTGCGGCGGGAGGTGGCAGATACGCAGTATTTT; D gene: TRBD2; J gene: TRBJ2-3; V gene: TRBV30; clone size: NA
CDR3 protein: CASSLRRQGRDEQFF; CDR3 DNA: TGTGCCAGCAGCCTAAGGAGACAGGGGAGGGATGAGCAGTTCTTC; D gene: NA; J gene: TRBJ2-1; V gene: TRBV7-9; clone size: NA
CDR3 protein: CASSLGWAQETQYF; CDR3 DNA: TGTGCCAGCAGTTTAGGGTGGGCCCAAGAGACCCAGTACTTC; D gene: NA; J gene: TRBJ2-5; V gene: TRBV27; clone size: NA
CDR3 protein: CASSYSILLNTEAFF; CDR3 DNA: TGTGCCAGCAGTTACTCTATTCTGCTGAACACTGAAGCTTTCTTT; D gene: NA; J gene: TRBJ1-1; V gene: TRBV6-5; clone size: NA
CDR3 protein: CASSPGQEYNEQFF; CDR3 DNA: TGTGCCAGCAGTCCGGGACAGGAGTACAATGAGCAGTTCTTC; D gene: TRBD1; J gene: TRBJ2-1; V gene: TRBV6-6; clone size: NA
CDR3 protein: CAMTGRGF; CDR3 DNA: TGCGCCATGACAGGTCGGGGTTTC; D gene: NA; J gene: TRBJ2-7; V gene: TRBV23-1; clone size: NA
CDR3 protein: CASSPIAGNSYEQYF; CDR3 DNA: TGTGCCAGCAGCCCAATAGCGGGGAACTCCTACGAGCAGTACTTC; D gene: TRBD2; J gene: TRBJ2-7; V gene: TRBV27; clone size: NA
CDR3 protein: CAWSPTGYSTEAFF; CDR3 DNA: TGTGCCTGGAGTCCGACAGGGTATAGCACTGAAGCTTTCTTT; D gene: TRBD1; J gene: TRBJ1-1; V gene: TRBV30; clone size: NA
CDR3 protein: CASSFTGWRQPQHF; CDR3 DNA: TGTGCCAGCAGTTTCACGGGGTGGAGGCAGCCCCAGCATTTT; D gene: NA; J gene: TRBJ1-5; V gene: TRBV27; clone size: NA
CDR3 protein: CASSLSGGQFF; CDR3 DNA: TGTGCCAGCAGCTTGAGCGGGGGGCAGTTCTTC; D gene: TRBD2; J gene: TRBJ2-1; V gene: TRBV7-2; clone size: NA
CDR3 protein: CASSLNDRGTQETQYF; CDR3 DNA: TGCGCCAGCAGCCTTAACGACAGGGGAACCCAAGAGACCCAGTACTTC; D gene: TRBD1; J gene: TRBJ2-5; V gene: TRBV5-1; clone size: NA
CDR3 protein: CASIRGARGYGYTF; CDR3 DNA: TGTGCCAGCATCCGGGGGGCCAGGGGATATGGCTACACCTTC; D gene: NA; J gene: TRBJ1-2; V gene: TRBV28; clone size: NA
CDR3 protein: CASSPLLGANTGELFF; CDR3 DNA: TGTGCCAGTAGCCCTCTACTGGGGGCGAACACCGGGGAGCTGTTTTTT; D gene: NA; J gene: TRBJ2-2; V gene: TRBV19; clone size: NA
CDR3 protein: CASSDDSLEAFF; CDR3 DNA: TGTGCCAGCAGCGACGACAGCCTTGAGGCTTTCTTT; D gene: NA; J gene: TRBJ1-1; V gene: TRBV9; clone size: once
CDR3 protein: CASRLGGEKLFF; CDR3 DNA: TGTGCCAGCAGACTGGGTGGGGAAAAACTGTTTTTT; D gene: NA; J gene: TRBJ1-4; V gene: TRBV2; clone size: NA
CDR3 protein: CASSRSGVFGETQYF; CDR3 DNA: TGCGCCAGCAGCCGTTCCGGGGTGTTCGGAGAGACCCAGTACTTC; D gene: NA; J gene: TRBJ2-5; V gene: TRBV5-1; clone size: NA
CDR3 protein: CASSARPNYGYTF; CDR3 DNA: TGTGCCAGCAGTGCGAGGCCCAACTATGGCTACACCTTC; D gene: NA; J gene: TRBJ1-2; V gene: TRBV6-5; clone size: large
CDR3 protein: CASSLGGYSGNTIYF; CDR3 DNA: TGTGCCAGCAGCTTAGGGGGGTATTCTGGAAACACCATATATTTT; D gene: NA; J gene: TRBJ1-3; V gene: TRBV7-8; clone size: NA
CDR3 protein: CASSPQGNTEAFF; CDR3 DNA: TGTGCCAGCTCACCACAGGGGAACACTGAAGCTTTCTTT; D gene: NA; J gene: TRBJ1-1; V gene: TRBV18; clone size: NA
CDR3 protein: CASSAGPLGEQFF; CDR3 DNA: TGTGCCAGCAGCGCGGGTCCCCTGGGTGAGCAGTTCTTC; D gene: NA; J gene: TRBJ2-1; V gene: TRBV6-1; clone size: NA
CDR3 protein: CASSLWTAGGADTQYF; CDR3 DNA: TGCGCCAGCAGCCTCTGGACAGCCGGAGGGGCAGATACGCAGTATTTT; D gene: NA; J gene: TRBJ2-3; V gene: TRBV5-1; clone size: NA
CDR3 protein: CASSSPSTSSYEQFF; CDR3 DNA: TGTGCCAGCAGCTCGCCTTCGACTAGCAGTTATGAGCAGTTCTTC; D gene: TRBD2; J gene: TRBJ2-1; V gene: TRBV11-2; clone size: NA
CDR3 protein: CASSLDRGSNSGELFF; CDR3 DNA: TGCGCCAGCAGCTTGGACAGGGGATCGAACTCCGGGGAGCTGTTTTTT; D gene: TRBD1; J gene: TRBJ2-2; V gene: TRBV5-1; clone size: few
CDR3 protein: CVSSLGGLEGETQYF; CDR3 DNA: TGCGTCAGCAGCTTGGGCGGTCTGGAAGGGGAGACCCAGTACTTC; D gene: NA; J gene: TRBJ2-5; V gene: TRBV5-1; clone size: NA
CDR3 protein: CASSQGLGLAETYEQYF; CDR3 DNA: TGCGCCAGCAGCCAAGGATTGGGACTAGCGGAAACCTACGAGCAGTACTTC; D gene: TRBD2; J gene: TRBJ2-7; V gene: TRBV4-1; clone size: NA
CDR3 protein: CASSLEGGNQETQYF; CDR3 DNA: TGCGCCAGCAGCTTGGAAGGCGGGAACCAAGAGACCCAGTACTTC; D gene: NA; J gene: TRBJ2-5; V gene: TRBV5-1; clone size: NA
CDR3 protein: CSVRQGLDTEAFF; CDR3 DNA: TGCAGCGTTCGACAGGGGCTAGACACTGAAGCTTTCTTT; D gene: TRBD1; J gene: TRBJ1-1; V gene: TRBV29-1; clone size: NA
CDR3 protein: CASSYRRTGTYEQYF; CDR3 DNA: TGTGCCAGCAGTTACCGTCGGACAGGGACCTACGAGCAGTACTTC; D gene: TRBD1; J gene: TRBJ2-7; V gene: TRBV6-5; clone size: NA
CDR3 protein: CSATTDSGNTIYF; CDR3 DNA: TGCAGCGCAACCACGGACTCTGGAAACACCATATATTTT; D gene: NA; J gene: TRBJ1-3; V gene: TRBV29-1; clone size: NA
CDR3 protein: CASSYGERRPTYEQYF; CDR3 DNA: TGTGCCAGCAGTTATGGGGAGCGACGGCCAACCTACGAGCAGTACTTC; D gene: NA; J gene: TRBJ2-7; V gene: TRBV6-6; clone size: NA
CDR3 protein: CASSQGYADNEQFF; CDR3 DNA: TGTGCCAGCAGCCAAGGGTACGCCGACAATGAGCAGTTCTTC; D gene: NA; J gene: TRBJ2-1; V gene: TRBV14; clone size: NA
CDR3 protein: CASSLTDTGYEQYF; CDR3 DNA: TGTGCCAGCAGCTTAACAGATACGGGCTACGAGCAGTACTTC; D gene: NA; J gene: TRBJ2-7; V gene: TRBV11-2; clone size: few
CDR3 protein: CASSLEGGGSYNEQFF; CDR3 DNA: TGTGCCAGCAGCTTGGAGGGCGGTGGCTCCTACAATGAGCAGTTCTTC; D gene: NA; J gene: TRBJ2-1; V gene: TRBV5-8; clone size: NA
CDR3 protein: CASSQVAQTGYGYTF; CDR3 DNA: TGCGCCAGCAGCCAAGTTGCACAGACGGGCTATGGCTACACCTTC; D gene: NA; J gene: TRBJ1-2; V gene: TRBV4-1; clone size: NA
CDR3 protein: CASSYSPSDRRTEAFF; CDR3 DNA: TGTGCCAGCAGTTACTCCCCCTCGGACAGACGCACTGAAGCTTTCTTT; D gene: NA; J gene: TRBJ1-1; V gene: TRBV6-5; clone size: NA
CDR3 protein: CASSQGREVSDTQYF; CDR3 DNA: TGTGCCAGCAGCCAAGGGCGGGAGGTCTCAGATACGCAGTATTTT; D gene: TRBD2; J gene: TRBJ2-3; V gene: TRBV4-2; clone size: NA
CDR3 protein: CASSSRAGRQYF; CDR3 DNA: TGTGCCAGCAGCTCCCGGGCGGGGAGACAGTACTTC; D gene: NA; J gene: TRBJ2-7; V gene: TRBV7-6; clone size: NA
CDR3 protein: CASSLARDTIPNTEAFF; CDR3 DNA: TGTGCCAGCAGTTTAGCCCGGGACACAATACCGAACACTGAAGCTTTCTTT; D gene: NA; J gene: TRBJ1-1; V gene: TRBV27; clone size: few
CDR3 protein: CASRDHGTAGNTIYF; CDR3 DNA: TGTGCCAGCAGAGACCACGGGACAGCAGGAAACACCATATATTTT; D gene: TRBD1; J gene: TRBJ1-3; V gene: TRBV6-5; clone size: NA
CDR3 protein: CASSPSSYEQYF; CDR3 DNA: TGTGCCAGCAGCCCGAGCTCCTACGAGCAGTACTTC; D gene: NA; J gene: TRBJ2-7; V gene: TRBV11-3; clone size: NA
CDR3 protein: CASSLGRGLDEQYF; CDR3 DNA: TGCGCCAGCAGCTTGGGGCGGGGGCTTGACGAGCAGTACTTC; D gene: NA; J gene: TRBJ2-7; V gene: TRBV5-1; clone size: few
CDR3 protein: CASRRTGGIYEQYF; CDR3 DNA: TGTGCCAGCAGGCGGACAGGGGGTATCTACGAGCAGTACTTC; D gene: TRBD1; J gene: TRBJ2-7; V gene: TRBV5-8; clone size: NA
CDR3 protein: CASSLGAAYEQYF; CDR3 DNA: TGTGCCAGCAGCTTAGGGGCAGCCTACGAGCAGTACTTC; D gene: NA; J gene: TRBJ2-7; V gene: TRBV13; clone size: NA
CDR3 protein: CASIPRTSGRYNEQFF; CDR3 DNA: TGTGCCAGCATCCCTAGGACTAGCGGGAGGTACAATGAGCAGTTCTTC; D gene: TRBD2; J gene: TRBJ2-1; V gene: TRBV2; clone size: NA
CDR3 protein: CASSLGQDFEKLFF; CDR3 DNA: TGTGCCAGCAGCTTGGGACAGGATTTTGAAAAACTGTTTTTT; D gene: TRBD1; J gene: TRBJ1-4; V gene: TRBV7-9; clone size: NA
CDR3 protein: CAWTSGQGYRQPQHF; CDR3 DNA: TGTGCCTGGACCTCCGGACAGGGGTACCGTCAGCCCCAGCATTTT; D gene: TRBD1; J gene: TRBJ1-5; V gene: TRBV30; clone size: NA
CDR3 protein: CASSLGGGGAGPDTQYF; CDR3 DNA: TGTGCCAGCAGCTTAGGCGGAGGAGGAGCGGGACCAGATACGCAGTATTTT; D gene: TRBD2; J gene: TRBJ2-3; V gene: TRBV13; clone size: NA
CDR3 protein: CASSEGESGNTIYF; CDR3 DNA: TGCGCCAGCAGTGAGGGGGAGTCGGGAAACACCATATATTTT; D gene: NA; J gene: TRBJ1-3; V gene: TRBV10-2; clone size: NA
CDR3 protein: CARLSGQSVLTF; CDR3 DNA: TGTGCCAGGCTTTCTGGACAGTCGGTCCTGACTTTC; D gene: NA; J gene: TRBJ2-6; V gene: TRBV2; clone size: NA
CDR3 protein: CASVRDAYGYTF; CDR3 DNA: TGTGCCAGCGTTCGTGACGCATACGGCTACACCTTC; D gene: NA; J gene: TRBJ1-2; V gene: TRBV6-6; clone size: NA
CDR3 protein: CASSPGQGNEKLFF; CDR3 DNA: TGTGCCAGCAGTCCGGGACAGGGGAATGAAAAACTGTTTTTT; D gene: TRBD1; J gene: TRBJ1-4; V gene: TRBV6-6; clone size: NA
CDR3 protein: CASSVAELVEQHQFF; CDR3 DNA: TGTGCCAGCAGCGTAGCCGAGTTGGTAGAACAGCATCAGTTCTTC; D gene: NA; J gene: TRBJ2-1; V gene: TRBV9; clone size: NA
CDR3 protein: CASSFGLAGGLPYEQYF; CDR3 DNA: TGTGCCAGCAGCTTTGGACTAGCGGGAGGGTTGCCCTACGAGCAGTACTTC; D gene: TRBD2; J gene: TRBJ2-7; V gene: TRBV7-8; clone size: once